The entry below describes one T cell receptor (beta chain). Its antigen is unidentified. CDR1 is SEHNR, CDR2 FQNEAQ, per germline (reference sequence). There are 16 residues in the CDR3. The data were taken from a study of T cells expressing NK-cell markers. Study details: In sorted CD3+CD56+NKG2C+, CD3+CD56+NKG2C- and CD3+CD56-NKG2C+ T cells, TCR beta repertoires were obtained. Study results and limitations: Of CD8+ T cells, roughly 1.0-7.0% belonged to dominant NKG2C+ clonotypes in five or six donors. Whether the expanded NKG2C+ T cell clones recognized HCMV remained unclear. Similarly, these clonotypes led the CD3+CD56-NKG2C+ fraction as well in a few donors.

Each CDR3 protein gets one entry in TCRdb, which reprocessed the 5' RACE reads and gives no DNA. This repertoire includes 200,000 to 300,000 distinct CDR3 sequences. The sequencing input was blood T cells: a sorted CD56 or NKG2C T cell subset, CD4+ or CD8+ T cells, or bulk PBMC T cells (not recorded which). This chain uses TRBV7-9 with TRBJ2-1; the TRBD2 assignment by TCRdb is unverifiable without DNA. The source is a man younger than 35 in good health. The CDR3 reads CASSRLPVEGGNEQFF. The variable domain in full, with the rest retrieved from reference TRBV7-9 and TRBJ2-1, is DTGVSQNPRHKITKRGQNVTFRCDPISEHNRLYWYRQTLGQGPEFLTYFQNEAQLEKSRLLSDRFSAERPKGSFSTLEIQRTEQGDSAMYLCASSRLPVEGGNEQFFGPGTRLTVL.